This TCR beta chain stems from a study of control samples from healthy donors and cancer patients. Here immunoSEQ multiplex PCR was the method, and the copy in TCRdb shows in-frame clones only, minus some. The table records about 160,000 clones, approximately 94% of them present only once. Of note for this clone: Other DNA sequences within the sample encode an identical CDR3.

The specimen sequenced was PBMCs. This clonotype was sampled from a man aged 55 to 70 with colorectal cancer.

CDR3 protein: CASSLGEGQPQHF. CDR3 nucleotides: TGCGCCAGCAGCTTAGGGGAAGGGCAGCCCCAGCATTTT. The V call is TRBV5-1, the J call TRBJ1-5; tentative D call: TRBD1 (5 bases). Trimming pared 2 bases from V and 7 bases from J, leaving 10 bases between. The CDR3 totals 13 residues. CDR1 and CDR2 from the germline V gene are SGHRS and YFSETQ.